This T cell receptor (beta chain) was sequenced for a study of Graves' ophthalmopathy and Graves' hyperthyroidism. The length of the CDR3 is 16 residues. Germline values: CDR1 LNHDA, CDR2 SQIVND (reference sequence). V lost 6 bases and J lost 5; bases outside the gene matches: 5. Amplification of the TCR beta CDR3 regions used RNA transcripts (as template). First-round RT-PCR employed HTBI primers, with a second-round multiplex PCR after it. Using its own MiXCR run on the multiplex PCR reads, TCRdb lists one record per CDR3 protein. The repertoire has 360,000 or so distinct CDR3 sequences, 18% of them found once; the top ten carry roughly 1.5%.

The sample was peripheral blood. This receptor was taken from a woman aged 18-29 years with Graves' ophthalmopathy. The J gene is TRBJ2-2, the V gene TRBV19; 14 positions match TRBD2. CDR3 bases: TGTGCCAGTAGAAAAGGACTAGCGGGAGGAACCGGGGAGCTGTTTTTT. Residues: CASRKGLAGGTGELFF.